A selection of T cell receptor beta chains follows, all from one sample in a study of regulatory T cells in long-lasting Graves disease. TCRdb called the multiplex PCR reads again in MiXCR, with one record for every CDR3 protein. The sample lists 250,000 to 400,000 distinct CDR3 sequences, about 20% occurring once. The sequencing here drew on peripheral blood mononuclear cells (PBMCs), taken at new diagnosis, from a patient treated with antithyroid drugs. The source of these receptors is a female donor with Graves disease. The CDR3 runs from the conserved cysteine through the conserved F or W. D genes are given only for firm matches. Clone size appears in some rows only: once, few, many, or a class for an expanded clone.

clone_size | d_call | j_call | v_call | cdr3_aa | cdr3_nt
many | TRBD2 | TRBJ2-3 | TRBV12-3/TRBV12-4 | CASSRYGSGRRSDTQYF | TGTGCCAGCAGTCGTTACGGTAGCGGGAGACGGTCAGATACGCAGTATTTT
many | NA | TRBJ1-1 | TRBV12-3/TRBV12-4 | CASSLGGVAFF | TGTGCCAGCAGTTTAGGAGGAGTAGCTTTCTTT
many | TRBD1 | TRBJ1-1 | TRBV2 | CASSAGGTEAFF | TGTGCCAGCTCCGCAGGGGGTACTGAAGCTTTCTTT
few | NA | TRBJ2-5 | TRBV11-2 | CASSEGWETQYF | TGTGCCAGCAGCGAGGGATGGGAGACCCAGTACTTC
NA | TRBD1 | TRBJ2-7 | TRBV28 | CASRDRVSVQTYEQYF | TGTGCCAGCAGAGACAGGGTTTCAGTCCAAACCTACGAGCAGTACTTC
many | TRBD1 | TRBJ2-3 | TRBV20-1 | CSATRTGFGTDTQYF | TGCAGTGCCACAAGGACAGGGTTTGGCACAGATACGCAGTATTTT
many | NA | TRBJ1-5 | TRBV6-5 | CASSYSARHSNQPQHF | TGTGCCAGCAGTTACTCGGCCAGACATAGCAATCAGCCCCAGCATTTT
many | TRBD1 | TRBJ2-7 | TRBV11-2 | CASSATGTIYEQYF | TGTGCCAGCAGCGCGACAGGGACGATCTACGAGCAGTACTTC
many | NA | TRBJ2-7 | TRBV28 | CASSLSRDTAVPYEQYF | TGTGCCAGCAGTTTAAGTCGGGATACGGCCGTCCCCTACGAGCAGTACTTC
many | NA | TRBJ2-7 | TRBV29-1 | CSRDGDYEQYF | TGCAGCCGGGACGGAGACTACGAGCAGTACTTC
many | NA | TRBJ2-7 | TRBV28 | CASSLGGRGESYEQYF | TGTGCCAGCAGTTTGGGGGGCAGGGGAGAATCCTACGAGCAGTACTTC
many | NA | TRBJ2-1 | TRBV5-1 | CASSIGGGGVRYNEQFF | TGCGCCAGCAGCATTGGAGGGGGGGGTGTCAGGTACAATGAGCAGTTCTTC
many | TRBD2 | TRBJ2-5 | TRBV20-1 | CSATTSRREGPQTQYF | TGCAGTGCCACCACATCCCGGCGGGAGGGCCCGCAGACCCAGTACTTC
NA | NA | TRBJ2-7 | TRBV5-6 | CASSLAAGYEQYF | TGTGCCAGCAGCCTCGCCGCAGGGTACGAGCAGTACTTC
many | TRBD2 | TRBJ2-3 | TRBV11-3 | CASSLGREGATQYF | TGTGCCAGCAGCTTAGGGCGGGAGGGGGCTACGCAGTATTTT
many | TRBD1 | TRBJ2-7 | TRBV15 | CATSRDGTQTGAYEQYF | TGTGCCACCAGCAGAGATGGTACACAGACAGGGGCCTACGAGCAGTACTTC
once | TRBD2 | TRBJ2-3 | TRBV10-3 | CAISEGERSGRTDTQYF | TGTGCCATCAGTGAGGGAGAACGGAGCGGGAGGACAGATACGCAGTATTTT
many | NA | TRBJ2-6 | TRBV28 | CASSDYPGTPKNTGANVLTF | TGTGCCAGCAGCGATTATCCCGGGACTCCAAAAAACACTGGGGCCAACGTCCTGACTTTC
many | TRBD1 | TRBJ1-1 | TRBV27 | CASSFLGQGATEAFF | TGTGCCAGCAGTTTTTTGGGACAGGGGGCCACTGAAGCTTTCTTT
NA | NA | TRBJ1-5 | TRBV7-9 | CASSSDNQPQHF | TGTGCCAGCAGCTCGGATAATCAGCCCCAGCATTTT
many | TRBD1 | TRBJ2-4 | TRBV20-1 | CSALAADRGKNIQYF | TGCAGTGCCCTAGCCGCGGACAGGGGGAAAAACATTCAGTACTTC
NA | NA | TRBJ2-7 | TRBV11-2 | CAGSLGSLLNYEQYF | TGTGCCGGCAGCTTAGGCAGTCTACTTAACTACGAGCAGTACTTC
NA | TRBD1 | TRBJ2-7 | TRBV6-2/TRBV6-3 | CASSGTEASYEQYF | TGTGCCAGCAGTGGGACAGAGGCCTCCTACGAGCAGTACTTC
NA | NA | TRBJ1-2 | TRBV29-1 | CSAGAGSNLGAGYTF | TGCAGCGCCGGGGCAGGGTCAAATCTGGGGGCAGGCTACACCTTC
NA | TRBD1 | TRBJ2-7 | TRBV2 | CASGRQGRGDRDPYEQYF | TGTGCCAGCGGACGACAGGGAAGGGGGGACAGGGACCCCTACGAGCAGTACTTC
many | NA | TRBJ2-2 | TRBV28 | CASKDSLDVGELFF | TGTGCCAGCAAAGACTCCCTAGATGTCGGGGAGCTGTTTTTT
once | TRBD1 | TRBJ1-1 | TRBV7-9 | CASSLAGRGQGQAFF | TGTGCCAGCAGCTTAGCTGGGAGGGGACAGGGACAAGCTTTCTTT
few | NA | TRBJ2-7 | TRBV7-9 | CASSLVGSGYEQYF | TGTGCCAGCAGCTTAGTTGGTAGCGGCTACGAGCAGTACTTC
many | NA | TRBJ2-7 | TRBV10-3 | CAISDGHGYEQYF | TGTGCCATCAGTGATGGGCACGGCTACGAGCAGTACTTC
NA | TRBD2 | TRBJ2-7 | TRBV7-2 | CASRPSAGEYEQYF | TGTGCCAGCAGACCGTCGGCGGGAGAGTACGAGCAGTACTTC
NA | NA | TRBJ2-2 | TRBV20-1 | CSARDRRDSTGELFF | TGCAGTGCTAGAGATCGGCGGGATTCCACCGGGGAGCTGTTTTTT
many | NA | TRBJ2-3 | TRBV30 | CAWSYDLTDTQYF | TGTGCCTGGAGTTACGACCTGACAGATACGCAGTATTTT
many | TRBD1 | TRBJ1-5 | TRBV6-1 | CASTDRAGQPQHF | TGTGCCAGCACCGACAGGGCCGGTCAGCCCCAGCATTTT
many | TRBD1 | TRBJ1-1 | TRBV11-2 | CASSLDPVTGVEAFF | TGTGCCAGCAGCTTAGACCCCGTTACAGGGGTTGAAGCTTTCTTT
many | NA | TRBJ2-5 | TRBV4-1 | CASSQGASVETQYF | TGCGCCAGCAGCCAAGGGGCTTCGGTGGAGACCCAGTACTTC
NA | NA | TRBJ2-2 | TRBV6-2/TRBV6-3 | CATRRENTGELFF | TGTGCCACCCGGCGGGAAAACACCGGGGAGCTGTTTTTT
many | NA | TRBJ2-2 | TRBV7-9 | CADLGVSGELFF | TGTGCCGACCTGGGAGTGAGCGGGGAGCTGTTTTTT
many | TRBD2 | TRBJ2-3 | TRBV27 | CASSFAGGPGDTQYF | TGTGCCAGCAGTTTTGCGGGAGGGCCTGGGGATACGCAGTATTTT
many | TRBD1 | TRBJ2-3 | TRBV7-9 | CASIPAPGTGVGTDTQYF | TGTGCCAGCATCCCCGCCCCCGGGACAGGGGTGGGCACAGATACGCAGTATTTT
many | TRBD1 | TRBJ1-1 | TRBV30 | CAWDRGVMNTEAFF | TGTGCCTGGGACAGGGGCGTTATGAACACTGAAGCTTTCTTT
few | TRBD1 | TRBJ1-4 | TRBV19 | CASSPRDREIGEKLFF | TGTGCCAGTAGTCCTCGGGACAGGGAGATAGGTGAAAAACTGTTTTTT
few | NA | TRBJ2-1 | TRBV7-9 | CASSPRGWSDNEQFF | TGTGCCAGCAGCCCCCGAGGGTGGTCCGACAATGAGCAGTTCTTC
many | TRBD2 | TRBJ2-5 | TRBV20-1 | CSARDSLAGAETQYF | TGCAGTGCTAGAGATTCCCTAGCGGGAGCTGAGACCCAGTACTTC
many | TRBD2 | TRBJ2-4 | TRBV15 | CATSRDQVLRGVQYF | TGTGCCACCAGCAGAGATCAGGTGCTCCGGGGGGTTCAGTACTTC
many | NA | TRBJ2-5 | TRBV27 | CASSSSTGSETQYF | TGTGCCAGCAGTAGCTCGACAGGCTCAGAGACCCAGTACTTC
many | NA | TRBJ1-1 | TRBV20-1 | CSAQDVRRTEAFF | TGCAGTGCTCAGGACGTACGGAGGACTGAAGCTTTCTTT
many | NA | TRBJ1-2 | TRBV9 | CASSGPYGGYTF | TGTGCCAGCAGCGGGCCTTATGGTGGCTACACCTTC
NA | NA | TRBJ2-1 | TRBV5-1 | CASSLGPHNEQFF | TGCGCCAGCAGCTTGGGACCCCACAATGAGCAGTTCTTC
many | NA | TRBJ1-2 | TRBV28 | CASSPKYMGGYTF | TGTGCCAGCAGTCCTAAATACATGGGCGGCTACACCTTC
many | NA | TRBJ1-2 | TRBV11-2 | CASSFSPELYLSNGYTF | TGTGCCAGCAGCTTTTCCCCGGAGCTCTATCTTAGTAATGGCTACACCTTC
NA | NA | TRBJ2-7 | TRBV9 | CASSVAGTGTYEQYF | TGTGCCAGCAGCGTAGCGGGAACAGGGACCTACGAGCAGTACTTC